The T cell receptor (beta chain) under discussion was sequenced for a study of OX40 agonist ivuxolimab in advanced cancers. Study at large: Patients were infused with ivuxolimab every 2 weeks at 0.01 to 10 mg/kg. Findings and limits, study-wide: Relative to CD4+ cells, CD8+ T cells on average had more expanded clones.

Of note for this clone: Its antigen is unidentified.

The method was immunoSEQ multiplex PCR; TCRdb's version includes in-frame clones alone and lacks a portion of them. The sample lists 40,000 to 50,000 clones; approximately 88% were seen once. Researchers took blood at baseline, on cycle 4 day 1, and on cycle 7 day 1. The V and J ends lost 5 bases and 4 bases, in that order; junction bases with no gene match: 8. The CDR3 consists of 15 residues. Germline lookup yields CDR1 SGHAT and CDR2 FQNNGV. The clonotype originates from an adult with an advanced solid tumor such as melanoma, head and neck, liver or kidney cancer. This chain connects TRBV11-2 to TRBJ2-4; 7 positions match TRBD1. This material consisted of CD4+ or CD8+ T cells sorted from blood, taken in a trial of the OX40 agonist ivuxolimab. In DNA, the CDR3 is TGTGCCAGCAGCACCCCGACAGGGCTAAAAAACATTCAGTACTTC. Its translation is CASSTPTGLKNIQYF.